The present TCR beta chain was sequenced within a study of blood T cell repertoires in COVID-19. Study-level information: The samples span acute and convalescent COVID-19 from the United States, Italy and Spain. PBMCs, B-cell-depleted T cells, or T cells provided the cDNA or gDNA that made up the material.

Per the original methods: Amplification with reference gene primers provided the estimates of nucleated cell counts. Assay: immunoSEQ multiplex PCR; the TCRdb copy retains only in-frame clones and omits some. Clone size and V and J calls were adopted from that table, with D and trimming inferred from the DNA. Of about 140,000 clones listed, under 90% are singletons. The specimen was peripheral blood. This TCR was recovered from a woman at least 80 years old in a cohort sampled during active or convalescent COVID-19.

The CDR3 nucleotides read TGTGCCAGCAGCTTTTCGGTGAACACTGAAGCTTTCTTT. The encoded protein is CASSFSVNTEAFF. The chain combines TRBV7-2 with TRBJ1-1; D not certain. The length of the CDR3 is 13 residues. The germline V gene encodes CDR1 SGHTA and CDR2 FQGNSA. Trimming left V 3 bases short and J 0 bases short, with 5 bases between.